These 21 T cell receptor beta chains came from one sample sequenced in a study of shared clonotypes between healthy human individuals. TCRdb keeps only in-frame clones here, not all; method: immunoSEQ multiplex PCR. The sample carries 700,000 to 950,000 clones, 95% to 97% recorded once. Cells designated naive CD8 were CD45RO-negative and were positively selected for CCR7, with terminally differentiated effector memory CD45RA+ cells excluded. Specimen: naive CD8+ T cells sorted from blood. The receptors originated from a man aged 25 to 45 in good health.

This chain joins TRBV19 and TRBJ1-5; 11 bases align to TRBD1. The CDR3 spans 15 residues. CDR1 and CDR2 (germline): LNHDA, SQIVND (reference sequence). V lost 7 bases to trimming and J lost 4 bases; unmatched junction nucleotides: 6. The CDR3 region is CASTEDRGRNQPQHF. The CDR3 coding sequence is TGTGCCAGTACCGAGGACAGGGGGCGTAATCAGCCCCAGCATTTT.

This chain links TRBV6-5 with TRBJ2-1; 15 bases fit TRBD2. The CDR3 runs to 14 residues. Germline assignment: CDR1 MNHEY and CDR2 SVGAGI. Trimming removed 2 bases from V and 13 bases from J; junction bases left unmatched: 3. The CDR3 DNA is TGTGCCAGCAGTTACGGACTAGCGGGAGGGATCCAGTTCTTC. Protein product: CASSYGLAGGIQFF.

The chain links TRBV11-2 to TRBJ2-7; D is perhaps TRBD1 (6 bases). The CDR3 loop spans 12 amino acids. Germline assignment: CDR1 SGHAT and CDR2 FQNNGV. V shed 4 bases and J shed 6 bases, with 10 bases lying between them. For the CDR3, the DNA is TGTGCCAGCAGCTCTGGACAGATCGAGCAGTACTTC. It encodes CASSSGQIEQYF.

V and J are TRBV11-2 and TRBJ2-3; a possible D gene is TRBD2 (5 bases). Germline CDR1 reads SGHAT; CDR2 reads FQNNGV. The length of the CDR3 is 13 residues. V lost 4 bases and J lost 5, with 10 bases in between. The CDR3 DNA is TGTGCCAGCAGCTCCCTGGGAGTAGATACGCAGTATTTT. This gives the protein CASSSLGVDTQYF.

The chain recombines TRBV5-1 with TRBJ2-7, with D possibly being TRBD2 (6 bases). Germline loops: CDR1 SGHRS, CDR2 YFSETQ. The CDR3 sequence is 13 residues long. Trimming took off 4 bases at V and 5 bases at J, with 13 bases between the two ends. The CDR3 coding sequence is TGCGCCAGCAGCGAGCCAGGAGGGGACGAGCAGTACTTC. It encodes CASSEPGGDEQYF. The whole variable domain, remainder taken from reference TRBV5-1 and TRBJ2-7, is KAGVTQTPRYLIKTRGQQVTLSCSPISGHRSVSWYQQTPGQGLQFLFEYFSETQRNKGNFPGRFSGRQFSNSRSEMNVSTLELGDSALYLCASSEPGGDEQYFGPGTRLTVT.

The chain recombines TRBV9 with TRBJ2-1; 8 bases fit TRBD1. Trimming cost V 0 bases and J 4 bases; bases outside gene matches: 3. This CDR3 has 15 amino acids. Germline CDR1 reads SGDLS; CDR2 reads YYNGEE. As DNA, the CDR3 is TGTGCCAGCAGCGTAGAAGGGACAGGTTACAATGAGCAGTTCTTC. This gives the protein CASSVEGTGYNEQFF.

This sequence joins TRBV7-9 and TRBJ2-5, with TRBD1 as a possible D gene (6 bases). V lost 6 bases and J 5 bases, leaving 13 bases between the germline ends. CDR3 length: 13 amino acids. Germline V CDR1 and CDR2: SEHNR, FQNEAQ (reference sequence). In DNA form, the CDR3 reads TGTGCCAGCAGACCCACAGGGTGGGAGACCCAGTACTTC. It is translated as CASRPTGWETQYF.

This sequence joins TRBV7-9 and TRBJ2-1; 8 positions match TRBD2. V shed 5 bases, J shed 7 bases, and the junction held 13 bases outside the gene matches. In germline, CDR1 is SEHNR, CDR2 FQNEAQ (reference sequence). The CDR3 runs 16 residues. The CDR3: CASSPLSGSGANEQFF. CDR3 sequence (DNA): TGTGCCAGCAGCCCCCTAAGCGGGAGTGGGGCGAATGAGCAGTTCTTC.

In this sample, this clone turned up a few times. Other DNA sequences in the sample encode the same CDR3. V and J are TRBV7-9 and TRBJ1-5; unclear D gene. The CDR3 contains 12 residues. Germline CDR1 reads SEHNR; CDR2 reads FQNEAQ (reference sequence). The V and J ends lost 5 bases and 2 bases respectively, with 4 bases between them. The CDR3 DNA sequence: TGTGCCAGCAGCGGGGGCAATCAGCCCCAGCATTTT. Translating it yields CASSGGNQPQHF.

The chain joins TRBV11-2 to TRBJ2-7; D unclear. The germline V gene has CDR1 SGHAT and CDR2 FQNNGV. The CDR3 is 13 amino acids. V shed 5 bases and J shed 2 bases, with 10 bases lying between them. The CDR3 sequence is CASSPGLPYEQYF. CDR3 nucleotides: TGTGCCAGCAGCCCCGGCTTGCCCTACGAGCAGTACTTC.

This chain connects TRBV11-2 to TRBJ2-7; TRBD2 might be the D (5 bases). CDR1 and CDR2 (germline): SGHAT, FQNNGV. Deletions cut 3 bases from V and 6 bases from J, with 18 bases between. The CDR3 consists of 15 residues. This chain's CDR3 is CASSFFSSGPPEQYF. The CDR3, as DNA: TGTGCCAGCAGCTTTTTTAGCAGCGGCCCTCCCGAGCAGTACTTC.

This clone was seen only once. This chain links TRBV5-1 with TRBJ2-1; 12 bases align to TRBD2. The CDR3 extends over 17 amino acids. The germline V gene has CDR1 SGHRS and CDR2 YFSETQ. The ends lost 0 bases at V and 4 bases at J; junction bases unmatched: 5. CDR3 coding DNA: TGCGCCAGCAGCTTGGACCTAGCGGGAGGGTGGTACAATGAGCAGTTCTTC. Residues: CASSLDLAGGWYNEQFF.

The chain couples TRBV13 to TRBJ2-3, with TRBD1 identical over 10 bases. V lost 5 bases and J lost 2; bases outside the gene matches: 10. Germline-derived CDR1 and CDR2 are PRHDT and FYEKMQ (reference sequence). The CDR3 covers 17 residues. The CDR3 spells CASSGLRQGAPTDTQYF. CDR3 DNA sequence: TGTGCCAGCAGCGGACTTAGACAGGGGGCCCCCACAGATACGCAGTATTTT.

V gene TRBV6-5 combines with J gene TRBJ1-4; TRBD1 might be the D (5 bases). In germline, CDR1 is MNHEY, CDR2 SVGAGI. V was shortened by 5 bases and J by 3 bases, with 13 bases between the two germline ends. This CDR3 contains 15 residues. The CDR3 DNA reads TGTGCCAGCAGTCAATGGCAGGGCCCTAATGAAAAACTGTTTTTT. It specifies CASSQWQGPNEKLFF.

The chain's CDR3 is CASSSEMKEIETQYF. The CDR3 DNA reads as TGTGCCAGCAGCTCAGAGATGAAGGAAATAGAGACCCAGTACTTC. This chain links TRBV11-2 with TRBJ2-5; D remains ambiguous. V gave up 4 bases and J gave up 4 bases, with 16 bases separating them. This CDR3 spans 15 amino acids. The germline V gene encodes CDR1 SGHAT and CDR2 FQNNGV.

The chain combines TRBV6-6 with TRBJ2-7, with D perhaps matching TRBD1 or TRBD2 (6 bases each). Deletions cut 6 bases from V and 5 bases from J, with 17 bases between. From germline, CDR1 is MNHNY and CDR2 SVGAGI (reference sequence). There are 14 residues in the CDR3. CDR3 DNA: TGTGCCAGCAGACGCCTGGGGGGACACGACGAGCAGTACTTC. This sequence encodes CASRRLGGHDEQYF.

The chain is built from TRBV4-1 and TRBJ2-1; D is uncertain. Trimming took off 0 bases at V and 7 bases at J, with 4 bases between the two ends. Germline values: CDR1 MGHRA, CDR2 YSYEKL. This CDR3 has 12 amino acids. Written as DNA, the CDR3 is TGCGCCAGCAGCCAAGAGAGGAATGAGCAGTTCTTC. This gives the protein CASSQERNEQFF.

The CDR3 spells CASHTLPYNEQFF. In DNA, the CDR3 is TGTGCCAGCCATACTCTACCTTACAATGAGCAGTTCTTC. The rearrangement joins TRBV6-5 to TRBJ2-1; D uncertain. This CDR3 is 13 amino acids long. The V end was cut by 8 bases, the J end by 4 bases, with 12 bases between. Germline V lookup: CDR1 MNHEY, CDR2 SVGAGI.

The gene calls are TRBV4-3 and TRBJ1-3; D gene unclear. The CDR3 is 14 amino acids. The germline gives CDR1 LGHNA, CDR2 YSLEER. Trimming stripped 0 bases from V and 2 bases from J, with 5 bases between. The CDR3 loop reads CASSQDITGNTIYF. CDR3 in DNA: TGCGCCAGCAGCCAAGATATTACTGGAAACACCATATATTTT.

The chain couples TRBV6-5 to TRBJ2-7; D is perhaps TRBD1 or TRBD2 (5 bases each). Germline V gene lookup returns CDR1 MNHEY and CDR2 SVGAGI. V was trimmed by 5 bases and J by 3 bases, leaving 14 bases between them. The CDR3 sequence is 14 residues long. In DNA, the CDR3 is TGTGCCAGCAGTCCCCCGGGACCACTCTACGAGCAGTACTTC. Translating gives CASSPPGPLYEQYF.

CDR3 amino acids: CASSWTRSTGELFF. CDR3 DNA: TGTGCCAGCAGTTGGACAAGATCCACCGGGGAGCTGTTTTTT. This rearrangement joins TRBV27 to TRBJ2-2; TRBD1 is a possible D gene (5 bases). Germline assignment: CDR1 MNHEY and CDR2 SMNVEV (reference sequence). Trimming removed 4 bases at V and 4 bases at J, with 10 bases between. The CDR3 is 14 residues long.